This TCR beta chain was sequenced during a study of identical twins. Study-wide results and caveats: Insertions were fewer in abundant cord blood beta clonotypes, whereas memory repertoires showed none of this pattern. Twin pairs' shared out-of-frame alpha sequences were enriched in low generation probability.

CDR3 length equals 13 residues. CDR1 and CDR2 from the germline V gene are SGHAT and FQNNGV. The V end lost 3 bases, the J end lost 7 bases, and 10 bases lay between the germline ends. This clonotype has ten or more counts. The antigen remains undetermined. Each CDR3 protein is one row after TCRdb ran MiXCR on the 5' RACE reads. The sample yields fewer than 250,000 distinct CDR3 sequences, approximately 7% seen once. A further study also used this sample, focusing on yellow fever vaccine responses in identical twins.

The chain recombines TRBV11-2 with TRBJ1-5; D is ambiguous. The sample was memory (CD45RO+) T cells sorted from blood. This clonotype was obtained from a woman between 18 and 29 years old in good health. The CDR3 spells CASSFDLGQPQHF. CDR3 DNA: TGTGCCAGCAGCTTCGACTTGGGCCAGCCCCAGCATTTT.